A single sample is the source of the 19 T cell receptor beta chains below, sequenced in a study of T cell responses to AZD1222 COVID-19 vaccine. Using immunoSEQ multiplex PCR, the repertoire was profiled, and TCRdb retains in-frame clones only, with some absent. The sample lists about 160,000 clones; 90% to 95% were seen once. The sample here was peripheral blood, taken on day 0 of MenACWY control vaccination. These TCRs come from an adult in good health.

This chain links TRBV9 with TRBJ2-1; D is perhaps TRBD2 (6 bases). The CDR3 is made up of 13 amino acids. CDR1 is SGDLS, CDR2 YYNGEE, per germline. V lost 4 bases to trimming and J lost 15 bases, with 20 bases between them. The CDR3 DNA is TGTGCCAGCAGCCCTTCGGTTGCGGAGGGAGGGTTCTTC. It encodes CASSPSVAEGGFF.

CDR3 loop: CASRKGLAGGTGELFF. CDR3 DNA: TGTGCCAGTCGAAAGGGACTAGCGGGAGGCACCGGGGAGCTGTTTTTT. J is TRBJ2-2 and V is TRBV19, with 15 bases lining up with TRBD2. The CDR3 is 16 residues long. V shed 8 bases and J 4 bases; nucleotides not matched to a gene: 5. The germline CDR1 and CDR2 sequences are LNHDA and SQIVND (reference sequence).

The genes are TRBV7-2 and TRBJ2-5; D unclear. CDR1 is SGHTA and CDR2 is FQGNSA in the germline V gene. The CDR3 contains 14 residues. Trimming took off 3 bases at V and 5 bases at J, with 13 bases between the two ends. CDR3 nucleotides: TGTGCCAGCAGCTTCTATACTCAACGGGAGACCCAGTACTTC. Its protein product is CASSFYTQRETQYF.

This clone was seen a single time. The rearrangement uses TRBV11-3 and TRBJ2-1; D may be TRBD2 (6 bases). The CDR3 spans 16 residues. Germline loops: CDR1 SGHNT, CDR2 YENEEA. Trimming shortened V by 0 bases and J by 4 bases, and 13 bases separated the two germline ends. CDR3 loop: CASSLDTGGPYNEQFF. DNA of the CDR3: TGTGCCAGCAGCTTAGATACAGGAGGGCCTTACAATGAGCAGTTCTTC.

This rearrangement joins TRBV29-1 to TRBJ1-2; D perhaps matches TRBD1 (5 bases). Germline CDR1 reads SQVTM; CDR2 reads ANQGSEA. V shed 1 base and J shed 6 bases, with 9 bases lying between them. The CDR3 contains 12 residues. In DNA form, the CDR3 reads TGCAGCGTTGAAGGGGGCTCTGATGGCTACACCTTC. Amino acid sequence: CSVEGGSDGYTF.

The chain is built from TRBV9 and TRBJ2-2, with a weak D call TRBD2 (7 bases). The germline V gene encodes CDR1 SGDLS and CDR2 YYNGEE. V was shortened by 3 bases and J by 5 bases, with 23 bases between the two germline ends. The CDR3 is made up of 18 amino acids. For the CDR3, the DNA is TGTGCCAGCAGCGCCCCCCTTAGGGGGGAGGGCCGGACCGGGGAGCTGTTTTTT. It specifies CASSAPLRGEGRTGELFF. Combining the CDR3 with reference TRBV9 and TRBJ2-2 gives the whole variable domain DSGVTQTPKHLITATGQRVTLRCSPRSGDLSVYWYQQSLDQGLQFLIQYYNGEERAKGNILERFSAQQFPDLHSELNLSSLELGDSALYFCASSAPLRGEGRTGELFFGEGSRLTVL.

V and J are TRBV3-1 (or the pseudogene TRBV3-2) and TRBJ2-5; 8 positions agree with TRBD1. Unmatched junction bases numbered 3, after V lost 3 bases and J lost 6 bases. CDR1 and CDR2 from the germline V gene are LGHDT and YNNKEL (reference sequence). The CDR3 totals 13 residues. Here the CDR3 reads CASSQGQVKTQYF. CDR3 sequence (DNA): TGTGCCAGCAGCCAGGGACAGGTCAAGACCCAGTACTTC.

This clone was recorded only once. The CDR3 loop is CASSQERGRPLGTEAFF. As DNA, the CDR3 is TGTGCCAGCAGCCAAGAACGGGGACGCCCATTGGGCACTGAAGCTTTCTTT. The J gene is TRBJ1-1, the V gene TRBV4-2; D perhaps matches TRBD1 (5 bases). Germline lookup yields CDR1 LGHNA and CDR2 YNFKEQ. V was shortened by 0 bases and J by 4 bases, with 18 bases between the two germline ends. The CDR3 sequence is 17 residues long.

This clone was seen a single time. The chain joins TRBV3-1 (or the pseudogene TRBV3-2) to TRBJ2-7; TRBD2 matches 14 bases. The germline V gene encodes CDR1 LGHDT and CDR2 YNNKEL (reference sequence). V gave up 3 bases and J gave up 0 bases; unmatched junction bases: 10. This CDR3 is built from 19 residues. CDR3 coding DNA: TGTGCCAGCAGCCAGAAGGCGGGACTAGCGGGGGTGAGCTCCTACGAGCAGTACTTC. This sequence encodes CASSQKAGLAGVSSYEQYF.

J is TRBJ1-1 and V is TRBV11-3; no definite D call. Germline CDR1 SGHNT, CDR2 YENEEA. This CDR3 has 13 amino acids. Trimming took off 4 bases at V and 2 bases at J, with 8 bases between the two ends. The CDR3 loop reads CASSSYTNTEAFF. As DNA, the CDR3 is TGTGCCAGCAGCTCATACACCAACACTGAAGCTTTCTTT.

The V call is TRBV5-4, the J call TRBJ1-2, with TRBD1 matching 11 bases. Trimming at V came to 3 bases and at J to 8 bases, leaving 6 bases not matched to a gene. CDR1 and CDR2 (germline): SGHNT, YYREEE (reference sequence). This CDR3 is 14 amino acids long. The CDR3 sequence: CASSYGQGARGYTF. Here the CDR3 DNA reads TGTGCCAGCAGCTACGGACAGGGGGCGAGGGGCTACACCTTC.

The CDR3 protein is CASSQEVGNTIYF. DNA of the CDR3: TGCGCCAGCAGCCAAGAGGTGGGAAACACCATATATTTT. This sequence joins TRBV4-3 and TRBJ1-3; D gene ambiguous. Germline V CDR1 and CDR2: LGHNA, YSLEER. The CDR3 extends over 13 amino acids. The ends were cut back, 0 bases at V and 4 bases at J, with 4 bases in the middle.

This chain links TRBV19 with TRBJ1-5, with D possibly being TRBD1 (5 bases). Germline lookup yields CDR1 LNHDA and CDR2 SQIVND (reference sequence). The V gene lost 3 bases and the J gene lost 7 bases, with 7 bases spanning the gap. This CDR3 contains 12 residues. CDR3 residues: CASSIGGQPQHF. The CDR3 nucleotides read TGTGCCAGTAGTATCGGGGGACAGCCCCAGCATTTT. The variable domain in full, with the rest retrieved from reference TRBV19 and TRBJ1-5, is DGGITQSPKYLFRKEGQNVTLSCEQNLNHDAMYWYRQDPGQGLRLIYYSQIVNDFQKGDIAEGYSVSREKKESFPLTVTSAQKNPTAFYLCASSIGGQPQHFGDGTRLSIL.

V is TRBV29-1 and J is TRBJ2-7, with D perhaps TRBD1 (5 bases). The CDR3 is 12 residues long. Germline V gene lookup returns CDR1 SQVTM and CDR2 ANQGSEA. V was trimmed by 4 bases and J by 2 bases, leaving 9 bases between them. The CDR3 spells CSVGAGPYEQYF. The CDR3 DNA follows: TGCAGCGTTGGGGCAGGGCCCTACGAGCAGTACTTC.

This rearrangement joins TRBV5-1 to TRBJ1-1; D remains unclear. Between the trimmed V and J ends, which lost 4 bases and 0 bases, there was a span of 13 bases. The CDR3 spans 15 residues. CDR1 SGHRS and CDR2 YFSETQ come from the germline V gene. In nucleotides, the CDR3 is TGCGCCAGCAGCCTTATACCGGGAGTGAACACTGAAGCTTTCTTT. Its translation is CASSLIPGVNTEAFF. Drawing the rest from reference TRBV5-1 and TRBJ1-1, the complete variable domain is KAGVTQTPRYLIKTRGQQVTLSCSPISGHRSVSWYQQTPGQGLQFLFEYFSETQRNKGNFPGRFSGRQFSNSRSEMNVSTLELGDSALYLCASSLIPGVNTEAFFGQGTRLTVV.

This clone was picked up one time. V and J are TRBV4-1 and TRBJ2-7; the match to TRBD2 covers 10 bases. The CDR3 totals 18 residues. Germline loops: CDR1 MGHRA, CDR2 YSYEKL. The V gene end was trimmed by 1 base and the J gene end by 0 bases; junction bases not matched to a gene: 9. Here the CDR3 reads CASSQGASGSQSSYEQYF. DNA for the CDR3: TGCGCCAGCAGCCAAGGGGCTAGCGGGAGTCAGAGCTCCTACGAGCAGTACTTC.

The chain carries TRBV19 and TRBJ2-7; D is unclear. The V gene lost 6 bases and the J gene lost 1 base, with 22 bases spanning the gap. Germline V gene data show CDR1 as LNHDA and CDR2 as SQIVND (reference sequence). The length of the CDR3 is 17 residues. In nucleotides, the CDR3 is TGTGCCAGTAGCCCCAGCCCGGGCGATGTACAGTCCTACGAGCAGTACTTC. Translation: CASSPSPGDVQSYEQYF.

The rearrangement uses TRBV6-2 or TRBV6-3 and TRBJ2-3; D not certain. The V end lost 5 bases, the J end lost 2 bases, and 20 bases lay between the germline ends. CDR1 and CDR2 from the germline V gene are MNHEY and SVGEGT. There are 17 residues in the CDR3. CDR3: CASSGPRWSEITDTQYF. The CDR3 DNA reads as TGTGCCAGCAGTGGCCCCCGGTGGTCGGAGATCACAGATACGCAGTATTTT.

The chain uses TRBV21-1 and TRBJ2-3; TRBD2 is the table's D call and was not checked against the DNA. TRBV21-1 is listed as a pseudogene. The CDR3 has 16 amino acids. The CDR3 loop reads CASSPRRAGVHDTQYF. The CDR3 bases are TGTGCCAGCAGCCCAAGACGAGCGGGAGTTCACGATACGCAGTATTTT.